The 18 T cell receptor beta chains reported below all come from one sample, sequenced in a study of patients and donors after allogeneic stem cell transplantation. TCRdb passed the RT-PCR reads through MiXCR, listing each CDR3 protein once. The table shows about 960,000 distinct CDR3 sequences, with about 20% occurring only once. Sequenced sample: blood, either unsorted or a sorted T cell fraction (not recorded which). The receptors shown here come from a human donor who was either an allogeneic HSCT recipient or a stem cell or donor lymphocyte infusion donor (not recorded which). It is not recorded whose cells these are; they may come from a transplant donor.

This clonotype occurred a few times. J is TRBJ1-1 and V is TRBV7-3; D may be TRBD1 (5 bases). Trimming took 1 base from V and 4 from J, leaving 10 bases between them. CDR1 is SGHTA, CDR2 FQGTGA, per germline. This CDR3 is built from 14 residues. CDR3 in DNA: TGTGCCAGCAGCTTAAAGGAGGGGCTCACTGAAGCTTTCTTT. Translating gives CASSLKEGLTEAFF.

This chain connects TRBV5-6 to TRBJ1-1; the D gene is possibly TRBD1 (6 bases). CDR1 SGHDT and CDR2 YYEEEE come from the germline V gene. The CDR3 is 15 residues long. Trimming removed 4 bases from V and 7 bases from J, with 20 bases in between. The CDR3 DNA reads as TGTGCCAGCAGCAGAAAACAGGGACGGTTTGATGAAGCTTTCTTT. This gives the protein CASSRKQGRFDEAFF. The full variable domain, with the rest looked up from reference TRBV5-6 and TRBJ1-1, is DAGVTQSPTHLIKTRGQQVTLRCSPKSGHDTVSWYQQALGQGPQFIFQYYEEEERQRGNFPDRFSGHQFPNYSSELNVNALLLGDSALYLCASSRKQGRFDEAFFGQGTRLTVV.

This clonotype was seen only a few times. The rearrangement uses TRBV10-3 and TRBJ1-3; D unresolved. V lost 10 bases to trimming and J lost 0 bases, with 13 bases between them. Germline values: CDR1 ENHRY, CDR2 SYGVKD. CDR3 length: 14 residues. The DNA for the CDR3 is TGTGCCACCCTACTCGCGGTCTCTGGAAACACCATATATTTT. This encodes CATLLAVSGNTIYF.

This sequence joins TRBV5-1 and TRBJ1-1, with D unclear. The CDR3 extends over 17 amino acids. The V gene's germline CDR1 is SGHRS and CDR2 YFSETQ. Deletions cut 0 bases from V and 5 bases from J, with 20 bases between. As DNA, the CDR3 is TGCGCCAGCAGCTTGGATGATAAGGCTAACCTTTGGACTGAAGCTTTCTTT. It specifies CASSLDDKANLWTEAFF.

This clonotype appeared a few times. The chain has TRBV20-1 and TRBJ2-1; either TRBD1 or TRBD2 may fit D (6 bases each). V lost 6 bases, J lost 2 bases, and 14 bases lay in between. Germline V gene data show CDR1 as DFQATT and CDR2 as SNEGSKA (reference sequence). This CDR3 region has 14 residues. CDR3 DNA sequence: TGCAGTGCAGGGGGGAGCGAACCCTACAATGAGCAGTTCTTC. It translates to CSAGGSEPYNEQFF.

The V and J genes are TRBV6-2 or TRBV6-3 and TRBJ2-5; D possibly uses TRBD1 or TRBD2 (5 bases each). Germline loops: CDR1 MNHEY, CDR2 SVGEGT. The CDR3 consists of 16 residues. V dropped 1 base and J dropped 4 bases, with 16 bases sitting between them. The DNA of the CDR3 is TGTGCCAGCAGTTACTGGGGGACCACCGGGCGAGAGACCCAGTACTTC. Translated, it gives CASSYWGTTGRETQYF.

This clonotype showed up many times. The chain uses TRBV6-1 and TRBJ1-5; tentatively, D is TRBD1 (5 bases). Looked up from germline, CDR1 is MNHNS and CDR2 is SASEGT. V was pared by 6 bases and J by 3 bases, with 12 bases between. This CDR3 has 14 residues. CDR3 DNA sequence: TGTGCCAGCAGCCTCCGGGACGTCAATCAGCCCCAGCATTTT. Its protein is CASSLRDVNQPQHF.

The rearrangement uses TRBV4-1 and TRBJ2-2; no definite D call. The CDR3 totals 17 residues. Germline CDR1 reads MGHRA; CDR2 reads YSYEKL. V was shortened by 4 bases and J by 3 bases, with 18 bases between the two germline ends. CDR3 DNA sequence: TGCGCCAGCAGCCCCCTGACCGTGGATCCCGACACCGGGGAGCTGTTTTTT. Amino acids: CASSPLTVDPDTGELFF.

This chain links TRBV15 with TRBJ1-1; possibly TRBD1 for D (6 bases). The CDR3 is 16 amino acids. V was trimmed by 1 base and J by 0 bases, leaving 12 bases between them. The germline gives CDR1 LNHNV, CDR2 YYDKDF (reference sequence). The CDR3: CATSRARGALNTEAFF. CDR3 sequence (DNA): TGTGCCACCAGCAGAGCCAGGGGAGCCTTGAACACTGAAGCTTTCTTT.

V and J are TRBV27 and TRBJ1-5; D not resolved. The V gene's germline CDR1 is MNHEY and CDR2 SMNVEV (reference sequence). The V end lost 6 bases, the J end lost 0 bases, and 9 bases lay between the germline ends. This CDR3 is 14 amino acids long. Written as DNA, the CDR3 is TGTGCCAGCAGAGCTACATATAGCAATCAGCCCCAGCATTTT. This encodes CASRATYSNQPQHF.

Notes on this clonotype: A much larger clone lies a single base off, so this may be a read error. This sequence joins TRBV12-3 or TRBV12-4 and TRBJ2-3; D is perhaps TRBD2 (5 bases). The CDR3 covers 16 residues. CDR3 in amino acids: CASSFDRSASTDAQYF. The CDR3 DNA reads as TGTGCCAGCAGTTTCGACCGATCAGCTAGCACAGATGCGCAGTATTTT.

In this sample, this clonotype turned up many times. This chain's CDR3 is CALAINYNEQFF. In DNA form, the CDR3 reads TGTGCCTTAGCGATAAACTACAATGAGCAGTTCTTC. The rearrangement uses TRBV30 and TRBJ2-1; D may be TRBD2 (5 bases). Per germline, CDR1 GTSNPN and CDR2 SVGIG (reference sequence). Trimming shortened V by 7 bases and J by 3 bases, and 10 bases separated the two germline ends. The CDR3 contains 12 residues.

The V call is TRBV20-1, the J call TRBJ2-1, with unresolved D. Germline V gene sequence: CDR1 DFQATT, CDR2 SNEGSKA (reference sequence). Trimming took 4 bases from V and 3 from J, leaving 10 bases between them. There are 13 residues in the CDR3. This CDR3 is CSANPGLYNEQFF. Written as DNA, the CDR3 is TGCAGTGCTAACCCGGGCCTCTACAATGAGCAGTTCTTC.

This clonotype was seen only a few times. V is TRBV20-1 and J is TRBJ1-6; TRBD1 is a possible D gene (5 bases). Trimming took 5 bases from V and 7 from J, leaving 15 bases between them. The CDR3 is 14 residues long. The germline V gene encodes CDR1 DFQATT and CDR2 SNEGSKA (reference sequence). Here the CDR3 DNA reads TGCAGTGCTTCCCAGGGTCCTCCCAATTCACCCCTCCACTTT. This encodes CSASQGPPNSPLHF.

This clonotype was counted at least ten times. This chain links TRBV6-1 with TRBJ2-5; D unclear. Between the trimmed V and J ends, which lost 5 bases and 1 base, there was a span of 5 bases. The CDR3 is made up of 12 amino acids. Looked up from germline, CDR1 is MNHNS and CDR2 is SASEGT. The CDR3 loop is CASSPVQETQYF. The CDR3 DNA is TGTGCCAGCAGTCCCGTCCAAGAGACCCAGTACTTC.

The chain recombines TRBV30 with TRBJ2-2; possibly TRBD1 for D (6 bases). Germline lookup yields CDR1 GTSNPN and CDR2 SVGIG (reference sequence). The V end was cut by 7 bases, the J end by 1 base, with 10 bases between. The CDR3 has 13 residues. CDR3 nucleotides: TGTGCCTTAGGGACACGGAACACCGGGGAGCTGTTTTTT. It translates to CALGTRNTGELFF. Complete variable domain (other parts from reference TRBV30 and TRBJ2-2): SQTIHQWPATLVQPVGSPLSLECTVEGTSNPNLYWYRQAAGRGLQLLFYSVGIGQISSEVPQNLSASRPQDRQFILSSKKLLLSDSGFYLCALGTRNTGELFFGEGSRLTVL.

The chain recombines TRBV24-1 with TRBJ2-7; D is perhaps TRBD1 or TRBD2 (5 bases each). Germline V lookup: CDR1 KGHDR, CDR2 SFDVKD. The CDR3 runs 16 residues. Between the trimmed V and J ends, which lost 4 bases and 2 bases, there was a span of 17 bases. CDR3 nucleotide sequence: TGTGCCACCAGTGAGGGACCAACAGAAGATCCCTACGAGCAGTACTTC. This encodes CATSEGPTEDPYEQYF.

This clonotype was counted only a few times. The chain has TRBV6-1 and TRBJ2-7; tentative D call: TRBD1 (5 bases). CDR3 size: 15 residues. Germline CDR1 and CDR2: MNHNS and SASEGT. Between the trimmed V and J ends, which lost 5 bases and 4 bases, there was a span of 18 bases. In nucleotides, the CDR3 is TGTGCCAGCAGTCCCGAGGACAAAAAGAATTACGAGCAGTACTTC. This encodes CASSPEDKKNYEQYF.